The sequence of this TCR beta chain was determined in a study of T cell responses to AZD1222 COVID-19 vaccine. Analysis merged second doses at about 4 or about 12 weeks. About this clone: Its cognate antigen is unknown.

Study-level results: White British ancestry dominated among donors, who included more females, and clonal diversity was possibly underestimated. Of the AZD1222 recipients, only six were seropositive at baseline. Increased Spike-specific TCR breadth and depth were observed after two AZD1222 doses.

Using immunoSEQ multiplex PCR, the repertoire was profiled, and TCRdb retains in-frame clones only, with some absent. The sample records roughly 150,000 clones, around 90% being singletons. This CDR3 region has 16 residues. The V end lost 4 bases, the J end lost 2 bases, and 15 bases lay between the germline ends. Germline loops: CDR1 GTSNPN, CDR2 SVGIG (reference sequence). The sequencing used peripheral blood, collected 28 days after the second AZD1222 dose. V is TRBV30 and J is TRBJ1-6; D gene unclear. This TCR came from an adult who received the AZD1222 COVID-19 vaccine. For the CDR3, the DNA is TGTGCCTGGACCCTTTCAGGAGCAGCCTATAATTCACCCCTCCACTTT. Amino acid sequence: CAWTLSGAAYNSPLHF.